This T cell receptor (beta chain) was profiled in a study of shared clonotypes between healthy human individuals. At deep level, the assay was performed. Clones were sequenced by immunoSEQ multiplex PCR, and TCRdb holds only the in-frame ones, with some missing. The data hold about 470,000 clones, with 79% observed a single time. Deletions cut 5 bases from V and 11 bases from J, with 15 bases between. This CDR3 spans 12 amino acids. Germline CDR1 LNHDA, CDR2 SQIVND (reference sequence). Each of the donors was a healthy adult who was HIV-negative and had not had a recent acute infection or vaccination. This clone has more than one count but fewer than ten.

This clonotype originated in a middle-aged woman in good health. Some clones in this sample may be carry-over from other donors' samples. The chain links TRBV19 to TRBJ1-1; maybe TRBD1 (5 bases). Input material: PBMCs. This CDR3 is CASSPSRGRAFF. The CDR3 DNA reads TGTGCCAGTAGTCCCTCAAGGGGCAGGGCTTTCTTT.